Given below is one T cell receptor (beta chain) in context. As yet, its antigen is unknown. Blood replicates held 0.5 ug DNA, tumor or normal breast roughly 1.5 ug, two each. Profiling relied on immunoSEQ multiplex PCR, and the TCRdb table lists in-frame clones only, not all of them. The sample holds fewer than 50,000 clones, over 60% seen once. The data were taken from a study of early stage breast cancer tumors. Whole-study results and caveats: Most shared enriched TCRB sequences were commonly generated ones. Unsorted bulk genomic DNA sequencing lacked pairing and functional marker data.

CDR1 SGHRS and CDR2 YFSETQ come from the germline V gene. CDR3 length equals 13 residues. V lost 4 bases to trimming and J lost 2 bases, with 8 bases between them. This receptor was obtained from a person aged 45-65 years with breast cancer. Sequencing was done on a sample of blood. The chain is built from TRBV5-1 and TRBJ2-3; no definite D call. The CDR3 coding sequence is TGCGCCAGCAGCCCCTACCTCACAGATACGCAGTATTTT. Protein: CASSPYLTDTQYF.